These T cell receptor beta chains were read from a single sample in a study of CD8 T cells in ankylosing spondylitis. A single record per CDR3 protein comes from TCRdb applying MiXCR to the 5' RACE reads. Among some 240,000 distinct CDR3 sequences listed, around 9.1% were seen once. Sequencing was carried out using blood, either unsorted or a sorted T cell fraction (not recorded which). These receptors were collected from a male donor with ankylosing spondylitis or in good health (not recorded which). Both conserved end residues are part of each CDR3. D genes are given only for firm matches. Some rows have no size entry. The others give once, few or many, or a class for an expanded clone.

abundance	v_gene	j_gene	d_gene	CDR3nt	CDR3aa
many	TRBV5-1	TRBJ1-3	NA	TGCGCCAGCAGCTTGGAGAAGAGCTCTGGAAACACCATATATTTT	CASSLEKSSGNTIYF
NA	TRBV9	TRBJ2-1	TRBD2	TGTGCCAGCAGCGTAGCCCTCGGAGCGGGAGGACACTACAATGAGCAGTTCTTC	CASSVALGAGGHYNEQFF
many	TRBV6-2/TRBV6-3	TRBJ2-1	NA	TGTGCCACCTCGGTTCGTTACAATGAGCAGTTCTTC	CATSVRYNEQFF
many	TRBV29-1	TRBJ1-2	NA	TGCAGCGTTGAATTAGACGTCTATGGCTACACCTTC	CSVELDVYGYTF
many	TRBV20-1	TRBJ2-7	NA	TGCAGTGCTAGAGTAGGCACAGCTGGTGGAGGCGAGCAGTACTTC	CSARVGTAGGGEQYF
many	TRBV9	TRBJ2-7	TRBD2	TGTGCCAGCAGCGTAGAATCCACTAGCGGGGAGTACGAGCAGTACTTC	CASSVESTSGEYEQYF
many	TRBV18	TRBJ1-4	TRBD1	TGTGCCAGCTCACAAGCCGGGACAGGGGGCGGCGAAAAACTGTTTTTT	CASSQAGTGGGEKLFF
many	TRBV6-2/TRBV6-3	TRBJ2-1	TRBD1	TGTGCCAGCAGCCCCCCCTCGACAGGGTTGTTTGAGCAGTTCTTC	CASSPPSTGLFEQFF
many	TRBV11-2	TRBJ2-3	NA	TGTGCCAGCAGCAAACAGAATACGCAGTATTTT	CASSKQNTQYF
many	TRBV7-2	TRBJ2-2	NA	TGTGCCAGCAGCCCGTTCCCCACCGGGGAGCTGTTTTTT	CASSPFPTGELFF
many	TRBV7-2	TRBJ1-2	NA	TGTGCCAGCACCATTGACCTAGGACAGTACTATGGCTACACCTTC	CASTIDLGQYYGYTF
many	TRBV20-1	TRBJ2-7	NA	TGCAGTGCACCTTTACCTTCGAGACTAGAGCAGTACTTC	CSAPLPSRLEQYF
NA	TRBV5-6	TRBJ1-6	NA	TGTGCCAGCAGCTTGGGAGGGATCTCCTATAATTCACCCCTCCACTTT	CASSLGGISYNSPLHF
many	TRBV20-1	TRBJ2-1	NA	TGCAGTGCTCGGCAGGGTCTTTTTTCCTACAATGAGCAGTTCTTC	CSARQGLFSYNEQFF
many	TRBV4-2	TRBJ2-7	TRBD1	TGTGCCAGCAGCACCGGACAGGGGACCTCCTACGAGCAGTACTTC	CASSTGQGTSYEQYF
many	TRBV12-3/TRBV12-4	TRBJ1-5	TRBD1	TGTGCCAGCAGAAGACAGGGCATTCAGCCCCAGCATTTT	CASRRQGIQPQHF
many	TRBV7-2	TRBJ2-7	TRBD2	TGTGCCAGCAGCCAGGGACTAGCGGGAACGGTTCAGTACTTC	CASSQGLAGTVQYF
many	TRBV7-9	TRBJ2-4	NA	TGTGCCAGCAGTTCGTACAGGGAAGCCAAAAACATTCAGTACTTC	CASSSYREAKNIQYF
NA	TRBV12-3/TRBV12-4	TRBJ1-5	NA	TGTGCCAGCAGTATTAACGGAAATCAGCCCCAGCATTTT	CASSINGNQPQHF
many	TRBV27	TRBJ2-7	TRBD2	TGTGCCAGCAGTCCAACAGCGGGAGGCAACTACGAGCAGTACTTC	CASSPTAGGNYEQYF
many	TRBV30	TRBJ2-1	TRBD2	TGTGCCTGGAGTTGGGCTAGCGGGAGGATGAATGAGCAGTTCTTC	CAWSWASGRMNEQFF
NA	TRBV5-5	TRBJ2-1	NA	TGTGCCAGTAGACCCGGAAGCGGCCTCTACAATGAGCAGTTCTTC	CASRPGSGLYNEQFF
few	TRBV20-1	TRBJ2-3	NA	TGCAGTGCTAGAGATGGCAGCACAGATACGCAGTATTTT	CSARDGSTDTQYF
many	TRBV5-1	TRBJ1-1	NA	TGCGCCAGCAGCTTGGAAGCGGGCATAAACACTGAAGCTTTCTTT	CASSLEAGINTEAFF
NA	TRBV7-2	TRBJ2-7	NA	TGTGCCAGCAGGTTGGACGGTTACGAGCAGTACTTC	CASRLDGYEQYF
many	TRBV3-1	TRBJ1-1	NA	TGTGCCAGCCGCCCCTTTTTAGGGCACAGCAGAACTGAAGCTTTCTTT	CASRPFLGHSRTEAFF
NA	TRBV19	TRBJ2-4	TRBD2	TGTGCCAGTAGTCCAGGCGGGGGAGCCAAAAACATTCAGTACTTC	CASSPGGGAKNIQYF
many	TRBV10-3	TRBJ2-1	NA	TGTGCCATCAGTATGAAACAAGGGGAAGAGCAGTTCTTC	CAISMKQGEEQFF
NA	TRBV5-5	TRBJ1-2	NA	TGTGCCAGCAGCTGGGACCCTATGTCGGGTGGCTACACCTTC	CASSWDPMSGGYTF
NA	TRBV2	TRBJ2-7	NA	TGTGCCAGCAGTGAAGAGGAGGGGCGACTCTACGAGCAGTACTTC	CASSEEEGRLYEQYF
many	TRBV20-1	TRBJ2-1	TRBD2	TGCAGTGCTAGAGCTGGGGGGGACTACAATGAGCAGTTCTTC	CSARAGGDYNEQFF
many	TRBV6-4	TRBJ2-1	TRBD2	TGTGCCAGCAGTGACTCTAGCGGGTCCTACAATGAGCAGTTCTTC	CASSDSSGSYNEQFF